A single sample gave rise to the 26 T cell receptor beta chains below, sequenced in a study of coeliac disease. Sequenced by immunoSEQ multiplex PCR; TCRdb stores in-frame clones only, minus some. The data show over 3,500 clones, more than 50% seen once. Sequencing was performed on intraepithelial lymphocytes from the gut. Receptors originate from a human donor with active celiac disease.

This clone was observed a few times. This chain joins TRBV7-2 and TRBJ2-3, with 9 positions matching TRBD2. CDR1 is SGHTA, CDR2 FQGNSA, per germline. CDR3 length: 17 amino acids. The J segment lost 2 bases and the V segment lost 2 bases, leaving 8 bases of the junction unmatched. The DNA for the CDR3 is TGTGCCAGCAGCTTATATCTAGCGGGACTCACCACAGATACGCAGTATTTT. Its translation is CASSLYLAGLTTDTQYF.

The chain is built from TRBV6-1 and TRBJ2-7, with 7 nucleotides matching TRBD1. This CDR3 is 14 amino acids long. From germline, CDR1 is MNHNS and CDR2 SASEGT. Trimming at V came to 4 bases and at J to 1 base, leaving 4 bases not matched to a gene. The CDR3 nucleotides are TGTGCCAGCAGTGCACAGGGGTTTTCCTACGAGCAGTACTTC. This gives the protein CASSAQGFSYEQYF.

J is TRBJ1-5 and V is TRBV29-1; TRBD1 matches at 8 bases. Germline V gives CDR1 SQVTM, CDR2 ANQGSEA. The CDR3 covers 13 residues. Trimming at V came to 4 bases and at J to 6 bases, leaving 5 bases not matched to a gene. The CDR3 DNA reads as TGCAGCGTTGTGGACAGGGTGGCTCAGCCCCAGCATTTT. Its protein product is CSVVDRVAQPQHF.

V is TRBV5-1 and J is TRBJ1-4; D is unresolved. The CDR3 totals 15 residues. Per the germline V gene, CDR1 is SGHRS and CDR2 is YFSETQ. The ends were cut back, 4 bases at V and 4 bases at J, with 14 bases in the middle. Written as DNA, the CDR3 is TGCGCCAGCAGCCCCCAGCAGGCGCTTAATGAAAAACTGTTTTTT. Translation: CASSPQQALNEKLFF.

The chain recombines TRBV5-8 with TRBJ2-1; no clear D. V lost 1 base and J lost 0, with 8 bases in between. The CDR3 covers 15 residues. CDR1 and CDR2 (germline): SGHTS, YDEGEE. DNA for the CDR3: TGTGCCAGCAGCTTGTACGAGCTCTCCTACAATGAGCAGTTCTTC. This sequence encodes CASSLYELSYNEQFF.

Of note for this clone: Its ends do not fully match the called genes, so a read error is possible. The V and J genes are TRBV7-7 and TRBJ2-1, with TRBD1 as a possible D gene (6 bases). The CDR3 has 15 amino acids. Germline V CDR1 and CDR2: SSHAT, FNYEAQ (reference sequence). The CDR3: CASSRTVGSYNEQFF. The CDR3 coding sequence is TGTGCTAGCAGCCGGACAGTCGGATCCTACAATGAGCAGTTCTTC.

The J gene is TRBJ1-2, the V gene TRBV5-1; D call uncertain. Germline V CDR1 and CDR2: SGHRS, YFSETQ. The V end was cut by 2 bases, the J end by 0 bases, with 11 bases between. The CDR3 covers 15 residues. The CDR3 DNA reads TGCGCCAGCAGCTTACGAAGCGGAGCTAACTATGGCTACACCTTC. This encodes CASSLRSGANYGYTF.

This clone has just a few counts. The chain links TRBV9 to TRBJ2-2, with D unresolved. This CDR3 has 18 amino acids. The ends were cut back, 0 bases at V and 0 bases at J, with 15 bases in the middle. CDR1 is SGDLS, CDR2 YYNGEE, per germline. This CDR3 is CASSVDTGFYANTGELFF. CDR3 nucleotides: TGTGCCAGCAGCGTAGATACGGGTTTCTACGCGAACACCGGGGAGCTGTTTTTT.

The rearrangement uses TRBV9 and TRBJ2-5, with 10 bases matching TRBD2. The V gene's germline CDR1 is SGDLS and CDR2 YYNGEE. V lost 5 bases, J lost 5 bases, and 24 bases stayed unmatched. CDR3 length equals 20 residues. DNA of the CDR3: TGTGCCAGCAGTGATCCCCAGATAGCGGGAGGACGACCTTTGTGGGAGACCCAGTACTTC. It is translated as CASSDPQIAGGRPLWETQYF.

By share, this clone counts as medium-sized. The V and J genes are TRBV6-1 and TRBJ2-7; D is possibly TRBD2 (5 bases). The germline V and J ends were trimmed by 8 bases and 3 bases, with 17 bases remaining between them. Germline V gives CDR1 MNHNS, CDR2 SASEGT. The CDR3 has 14 residues. The CDR3 DNA reads TGTGCCAGCGAACTTCGACCTAGCATCTACGAGCAGTACTTC. Translation gives CASELRPSIYEQYF.

This clone was picked up a small number of times. This sequence joins TRBV7-5 and TRBJ1-1; the DNA was not compared with TRBD1, the D call given in the table. TRBV7-5 is noted as a pseudogene. This CDR3 is 17 amino acids long. The CDR3 nucleotides read TGTGCCAGAAGCTTATCTCAGGACAGGGATGAGAACACTGAAGCTTTCTTT. Residues: CARSLSQDRDENTEAFF.

This clone was detected only once. The chain uses TRBV27 and TRBJ2-1, with D perhaps TRBD1 (6 bases). V lost 4 bases, J lost 4 bases, and 26 bases lay in between. Germline loops: CDR1 MNHEY, CDR2 SMNVEV (reference sequence). The CDR3 is 19 amino acids. CDR3 DNA: TGTGCCAGCAGTTGGGGACAACCGACGGCAGACCAATTTTACAATGAGCAGTTCTTC. This sequence encodes CASSWGQPTADQFYNEQFF.

This clone was seen more than once but under ten times. The chain carries TRBV2 and TRBJ2-2, with D possibly being TRBD2 (5 bases). The CDR3 loop spans 15 amino acids. With 3 bases removed from V and 6 bases from J, the gap between germline ends came to 14 bases. CDR1 is SNHLY, CDR2 FYNNEI, per germline. DNA for the CDR3: TGTGCCAGCAGTGAGGGATTGGGGAGTCCCGGGGAGCTGTTTTTT. This translates into CASSEGLGSPGELFF.

This clone has only a few counts. This chain links TRBV27 with TRBJ2-1, with 11 positions matching TRBD1. This CDR3 has 16 residues. V shed 6 bases and J 5 bases; nucleotides not matched to a gene: 9. Germline loops: CDR1 MNHEY, CDR2 SMNVEV (reference sequence). The CDR3 nucleotides are TGTGCCAGCAGGCGACCGGGACAGGGGGGCCACAATGAGCAGTTCTTC. Its translation is CASRRPGQGGHNEQFF.

By share, this clone counts as hyperexpanded. The gene calls are TRBV10-3 and TRBJ2-7, with 7 positions matching TRBD2. In germline, CDR1 is ENHRY, CDR2 SYGVKD. The CDR3 loop spans 14 amino acids. V shed 4 bases, J shed 5 bases, and the junction held 8 bases outside the gene matches. This CDR3 reads CAISARREWDEQYF. In nucleotides, the CDR3 is TGTGCCATCAGTGCGAGGCGGGAGTGGGACGAGCAGTACTTC.

V gene TRBV28 combines with J gene TRBJ2-5, with D maybe TRBD2 (6 bases). Germline assignment: CDR1 MDHEN and CDR2 SYDVKM. The CDR3 extends over 13 amino acids. Deletions cut 2 bases from V and 7 bases from J, with 11 bases between. The CDR3: CASSLGEVGTQYF. Here the CDR3 DNA reads TGTGCCAGCAGTTTAGGGGAGGTCGGGACCCAGTACTTC.

This clone has only one observation. The V call is TRBV6-1, the J call TRBJ2-1, with D unclear. This CDR3 is 12 amino acids long. V was cut by 1 base and J by 14 bases, with 12 bases left in between. Germline CDR1 is MNHNS and CDR2 is SASEGT. This CDR3 reads CASSEVGGIKFF. As DNA, the CDR3 is TGTGCCAGCAGTGAAGTTGGCGGCATTAAGTTCTTC.

Details on this clone: A read error may account for a junction end that differs from germline. V gene TRBV7-7 combines with J gene TRBJ2-1; D is perhaps TRBD1 (6 bases). The CDR3 loop spans 14 amino acids. The V gene's germline CDR1 is SSHAT and CDR2 FNYEAQ (reference sequence). Here the CDR3 reads CASSPNRADNEQFF. Here the CDR3 DNA reads TGTGCTAGCAGCCCGAACAGGGCCGACAATGAGCAGTTCTTC.

This clone appeared a few times. The gene calls are TRBV6-5 and TRBJ1-2, with TRBD1 matching 7 bases. With 5 bases clipped from V and 4 bases from J, the junction kept 4 bases outside the gene matches. The CDR3 has 13 amino acids. Germline V gives CDR1 MNHEY, CDR2 SVGAGI. The CDR3 nucleotides are TGTGCCAGCAGTAGACAGGGAGCCTATGGCTACACCTTC. Residues: CASSRQGAYGYTF.

With respect to this clone: One end of the junction is discordant with germline, which a read error may explain. J is TRBJ2-2 and V is TRBV7-7; D is perhaps TRBD1 (8 bases). In germline, CDR1 is SSHAT, CDR2 FNYEAQ (reference sequence). The CDR3 consists of 15 residues. CDR3 loop: CASSAYRGGTGELFF. The DNA for the CDR3 is TGTGCTAGCAGCGCCTACAGGGGGGGCACCGGGGAGCTGTTTTTT.

The chain has TRBV7-3 and TRBJ2-1, with D possibly matching TRBD2 (6 bases). The CDR3 sequence is 15 residues long. Trimming removed 5 bases from V and 0 bases from J, with 11 bases in between. CDR1 and CDR2 from the germline V gene are SGHTA and FQGTGA. CDR3 loop: CASSHNSGSYNEQFF. The CDR3 nucleotides are TGTGCCAGCAGCCACAATAGCGGCTCCTACAATGAGCAGTTCTTC.

The chain links TRBV5-4 to TRBJ2-2; 9 bases agree with TRBD1. J was trimmed by 4 bases and V by 0 bases; bases with no gene match: 4. CDR1 and CDR2 (germline): SGHNT, YYREEE (reference sequence). This CDR3 comprises 16 residues. CDR3 in amino acids: CASSLGGGQGTGELFF. The CDR3 DNA reads TGTGCCAGCAGCTTGGGGGGGGGACAGGGCACCGGGGAGCTGTTTTTT.

V gene TRBV7-8 combines with J gene TRBJ2-3, with TRBD2 as a possible D gene (6 bases). Germline V gene sequence: CDR1 SGHVS, CDR2 FQNEAQ. The CDR3 has 16 amino acids. V lost 1 base and J lost 3, with 14 bases in between. The CDR3: CASSLDTGVGTDTQYF. CDR3 DNA: TGTGCCAGCAGCTTAGACACGGGAGTTGGGACAGATACGCAGTATTTT.

CDR3 DNA: TGTGCCAGCAGTTTATTAGGGGGCTACGAGCAGTACTTC. As protein: CASSLLGGYEQYF. The rearrangement joins TRBV27 to TRBJ2-7, with D maybe TRBD1 (6 bases). The CDR3 extends over 13 amino acids. Germline values: CDR1 MNHEY, CDR2 SMNVEV (reference sequence). V lost 1 base, J lost 3 bases, and 7 bases lay in between.

V is TRBV10-2 and J is TRBJ2-1; 10 bases line up with TRBD2. CDR3 length equals 13 residues. Germline lookup yields CDR1 WSHSY and CDR2 SAAADI. With 8 bases clipped from V and 3 bases from J, the junction kept 1 base outside the gene matches. CDR3 amino acids: CASGLADYNEQFF. CDR3 nucleotides: TGCGCCAGCGGACTAGCGGACTACAATGAGCAGTTCTTC.

The J gene is TRBJ2-1, the V gene TRBV5-1, with D possibly being TRBD2 (5 bases). The CDR3 loop spans 14 amino acids. Germline values: CDR1 SGHRS, CDR2 YFSETQ. V was shortened by 0 bases and J by 4 bases, with 8 bases between the two germline ends. CDR3 nucleotides: TGCGCCAGCAGCTTGGAGCGGAGTTACAATGAGCAGTTCTTC. Its protein is CASSLERSYNEQFF.